The present entry profiles one T cell receptor (beta chain) with its context. Its antigen is still unknown. The cohort comprised 670 or so healthy bone marrow donors. Cohort members were all nominally healthy when sampled, although unrecorded immune exposures were likely present. The donor tested CMV seropositive, placing the donor among the 250 to 350 seropositive members of the cohort. Every donor gave a peripheral blood sample, and the peripheral blood mononuclear cells from that sample were used for TCR beta sequencing. The Qiagen DNeasy Blood Extraction Kit was used to extract genomic DNA from the blood cell samples. Library prep was done by the immunoSEQ multiplex PCR assay. For the multiplex PCR, a mixture combining 60 forward primers for TCR Vbeta segments and 13 reverse primers for TCR Jbeta segments was used. Amplification of the CDR3 region of rearranged TCR beta genes was performed with a multiplex PCR assay on genomic DNA. The amplified TCR beta libraries were sequenced on the Illumina HiSeq System as 87-base-pair reads. In the paper's pipeline: A later analysis tallied 70 million to 100 million unique TCR beta chains across the 700 or so repertoires, and 10 million to 11 million of those chains were shared by two or more donors. Raw reads were error-corrected and collapsed into unique sequences with a nearest-neighbor algorithm that merged closely related sequences to remove PCR and sequencing errors. Alignment of CDR3 sequences to IMGT reference sequences was used to assign V, D and J gene segments. For a sequence to be retained, a match of at least six nucleotides was required to both a V gene segment and a J gene segment. Rearrangements were called productive when the CDR3 lacked stop codons and stayed in frame with V and J; all others were non-productive. Following IMGT convention, CDR3 was defined as the stretch from the second conserved V-encoded cysteine up to the conserved J-encoded phenylalanine. The earlier analysis of 587 of the donors excluded sequences that lacked an unambiguous match to a single V gene segment. In an earlier analysis of more than 500 of the donors, a V segment was called functional when productive rearrangements were above 56.7%, and segregating when the standard deviation between donors exceeded 5%. A statistical classification framework was built for diagnosing cytomegalovirus status from the catalog of TCR beta chain sequences. V and J gene assignment, in a later analysis, came from comparing TCR nucleotide sequences with IMGT/GENE-DB human TR gene sequences. The TCRdist pipeline was used in a later analysis to assign CDR3 sequences and most-parsimonious VDJ recombination scenarios. In a later analysis, each TCR beta chain was defined by its CDR3 amino acid sequence together with its V-gene family, and reads without a unique V-gene family were excluded. A later analysis removed several hundred highly shared, low-generation-probability nucleotide sequences to deal with suspected cross-contamination and a sequencing artifact. In a later analysis, a clonal expansion index for each public chain was calculated from normalized within-repertoire ranks of inferred template counts. A later analysis computed generation probabilities with a VDJ recombination model fitted to out-of-frame rearrangements, and checked the results against IGoR. In a later analysis, TCR-TCR, TCR-HLA and TCR-CMV co-occurrence was scored with hypergeometric tests, and a repertoire-size bias correction was applied to TCR pairs. False discovery rates were estimated in a later analysis by permuting HLA or CMV assignments 20 times. In a later analysis, co-occurring TCRs were grouped using DBSCAN, with TCRdist sequence similarity added in when clustering inside HLA-allele-positive subsets. Co-occurrence clustering excluded repertoires with fewer than 30,000 or more than 120,000 public chains, plus five with anomalous nucleotide sharing. TCRdb took over this immuneACCESS table, retaining in-frame rearrangements with V and J assigned. Such tables are incomplete; in checked studies, under half of the missing clones stem from an unresolved V gene, and the remainder is unexplained. The DNA gave D and trimming, while V, J and clone size come from that table. The data table for this sample lists about 39,000 clones. More than 3% of the sample goes to the ten largest clones.

The data are from a study of cytomegalovirus exposure and HLA in healthy donors listed by TCRdb under 2017. At the level of the whole study: An earlier analysis of several hundred of the donors reported approximately 270 Gb of sequence data and 100 million to 140 million unique TCR beta sequences from about 200 million T cells. Around 330 gigabases of sequencing data and tens of millions of unique TCR sequences made up an early release that covered approximately 620 HLA-typed donors. Of the approximately 400 genotyped donors, approximately 83% fell in the genetic ancestry cluster associated with self-reported Caucasian donors. The study was designed to test whether signatures of past pathogen exposure could be identified by cataloging public T cell receptors. The study profiled the T cell repertoires of more than 500 subjects by immunosequencing and related them to cytomegalovirus serostatus. In addition to the first cohort of 666 subjects, a separate validation cohort of approximately 110 different subjects was used. The study combined high-throughput TCR immunosequencing, statistical association of individual TCRs with disease status, and machine learning to predict cytomegalovirus infection status. A later analysis re-examined previously published TCR beta repertoires from 500 to 700 donors and added high-resolution HLA genotyping to investigate patterns of TCR occurrence. The later analysis used no new phenotypic data to find candidate immune exposures, relying instead on TCR beta sequences and their occurrence across donors. In an earlier analysis of 587 of the donors, high-throughput TCR beta sequencing was used to judge whether each TCR beta V gene segment behaved as functional or pseudogenic. Donor age, sex, ethnicity and CMV serostatus were compiled together with the repertoire data. Genome-wide SNP genotypes for about three fifths of the roughly 700 donors were used in a later genetic analysis, which treated that subset as a discovery cohort. Every discovery cohort repertoire had been produced on one sequencing platform. HLA typing included class I and class II loci at four-digit resolution. The number of typed donors differed by locus: about 620-640 for A, B, C, DRB1 and DQB1; approximately 530 for DQA1; about 600 for DPA1; and 400 to 480 for DPB1. Because of strong linkage in the cohort, roughly five DR-DQ haplotypes were treated as single units for association and clustering. Among 398 genotyped donors of the cohort, an average of approximately 230,000 unique TCR beta nucleotide sequences were sequenced per donor, about a sixth of them non-productive. Paper-wide results and their limitations: While some public TCRs were present in many individuals, most TCR sequences turned up only very rarely across donors. The study listed around 160 TCR beta chains as associated with cytomegalovirus. Immune exposure information for the cohort was limited to CMV serostatus. V-gene and J-gene trimming of TCR beta chains was associated with a missense DCLRE1C variant in a later genetic analysis, and the association was replicated in an independent cohort. In a later analysis, HLA-associated TCR beta chains were found to be more clonally expanded and to have lower generation probabilities than equally common non-associated chains. Linkage disequilibrium might explain the correlated functional status among segregating V segments, but an unknown experimental factor could not be excluded. In a later genetic analysis, fewer N-insertions in productive TCRs were reported among donors in an Asian-associated ancestry cluster than the 666-donor mean. According to a later analysis, TCR association rates differed among HLA loci, with DRB1 alleles showing the most associated TCRs and HLA-C alleles showing the fewest. In an earlier analysis of roughly 560 of the donors, most TCR beta V segments were observed in productive rearrangements about 87% or about 30% of the time, broadly matching IMGT annotations. Sequencing depth was assumed to be roughly uniform across donors in the presence/absence analyses, though that assumption may not hold. This cohort had only TCR beta chains sequenced, and the lack of alpha or paired-chain data limited which features could be detected. In vitro tests confirmed that a few of the cytomegalovirus-associated TCR beta chains recognize cytomegalovirus antigens. When HLA alleles, especially DR and DQ, strongly co-occurred, TCR associations were difficult to assign to individual alleles. The 87-base-pair reads could not distinguish some IMGT-functional V segments, including TRBV6-2 and TRBV6-3, so those segments were excluded. Several of the top co-occurrence clusters appeared to be linked to parvovirus B19, influenza, CMV and Epstein-Barr virus, according to a later analysis. HLA typing was unavailable for some donors at each locus, so association tests used only the typed subset. A further reported finding was that TCR beta sequences accurately predicted the HLA-A and HLA-B alleles for most subjects in the first cohort. The classifier was reported to diagnose cytomegalovirus status with high specificity and sensitivity in both the original and validation cohorts. Because counts were too low, some 17 rarely observed V segments, including chromosome 9 orphons, were excluded from the earlier analysis of about 500 of the donors. In a later analysis, most CMV-associated TCR beta chains were found to appear HLA-restricted, with HLA associations seemingly driven largely by CMV exposure. According to the authors, the approach could potentially be generalized to other disease states and immunological phenotypes. At a false discovery rate of 0.05, a later analysis linked some 18,000 TCR beta sequences to specific HLA alleles. A cluster of highly shared sequence variants was judged likely to be a technical artifact of the sequencing pipeline.

From a lookup of the germline V gene, CDR1 and CDR2 are SGHTA and FQGNSA. V was cut back by 1 base and J by 6 bases, leaving a gap of 13 bases between them. The CDR3 covers 15 residues, taking in both the cysteine and the phenylalanine. Only CDR3 DNA is held: 45 bases, read in frame from base 1. Sample: PBMCs. The receptor chain draws on TRBV7-2 and TRBJ1-3; a weak D assignment points to TRBD1 (5 bases agree). The clonotype comes from a woman in her thirties in good health and CMV-seropositive. The nucleotide sequence reads as follows: TGTGCCAGCAGCTTAGAGGGCAGGGAGGAAAACACCATATATTTT. This sequence encodes CASSLEGREENTIYF.